This T cell receptor (beta chain) was recorded in a study of blood T cell repertoires in COVID-19. This clone is a singleton in its sample. Profiling relied on immunoSEQ multiplex PCR, and the TCRdb table lists in-frame clones only, not all of them. The sample lists about 320,000 clones, around 82% occurring once. Trimming cost V 5 bases and J 0 bases, with 12 bases left between them. CDR1 SGHRS and CDR2 YFSETQ come from the germline V gene. The CDR3 spans 15 residues. The genes are TRBV5-1 and TRBJ1-3; D perhaps matches TRBD1 (5 bases). The source of this sequence is a woman in her forties or fifties with acute or convalescent COVID-19. The source material was peripheral blood. In DNA form, the CDR3 reads TGCGCCAGCAGTTCGACAGCGCTCTCTGGAAACACCATATATTTT. Residues: CASSSTALSGNTIYF.